The source of this T cell receptor beta chain is a study of neurological immune-mediated disorders. The CDR3 length is 12 residues. Trimming left V 5 bases short and J 2 bases short, with 6 bases between. Germline V gene data show CDR1 as SGHRS and CDR2 as YFSETQ. This clonotype was seen at least ten times. Its specificity is unknown. Time point specified: longitudinal time-point 1 (baseline). Whole-study findings and limits: The most TCR clonal expansion was seen in HTLV-1-associated myelopathy, whereas the least was seen in multiple sclerosis, below the level in healthy controls. Expanded clones shared no identical CDR3 amino acid sequences across subjects, which suggested private TCR-beta repertoires in all groups. Neither clinical nor MRI features were found to be associated with the multiple sclerosis repertoire cluster.

cDNA was made by 5'RACE with 10-nucleotide random UMIs. One entry per CDR3 protein, called by TCRdb with MiXCR from the 5' RACE reads. The data contain 35,000 or so distinct CDR3 sequences, less than 3.5% of them singletons. The V gene is TRBV5-1, the J gene TRBJ2-3; D is unclear. Sequencing used PBMCs. The TCR originated in a woman aged 60-75 years with multiple sclerosis. Here the CDR3 DNA reads TGCGCCAGCAGGGTAAACACAGATACGCAGTATTTT. Protein: CASRVNTDTQYF.